The entry below describes one TCR beta chain. The sample originates from a study of T cells in Graves' hyperthyroidism and ophthalmopathy. The CDR3 sequence is 15 residues long. Germline V gives CDR1 LNHDA, CDR2 SQIVND (reference sequence). The ends were cut back, 2 bases at V and 7 bases at J, with 15 bases in the middle. Amplified TCR beta CDR3 regions came from RNA transcripts. The HTBI set primed first-round TCR CDR3 RT-PCR. TCRdb analysed the multiplex PCR reads with MiXCR anew, one entry per CDR3 protein. Among around 520,000 distinct CDR3 sequences, under 15% were seen once, and the ten largest hold less than 20%. Hyperthyroidism in the patients, aged 18 to 65, was newly diagnosed and under 2 months in duration. Used for diagnoses were clinical symptoms, serum thyroxine and TRAb, thyroid ultrasound and orbital computed tomography. Fresh 10 ml peripheral blood yielded PBMCs.

The TCR was taken from a woman between 18 and 30 years old with Graves' hyperthyroidism. Sequenced: blood. This rearrangement joins TRBV19 to TRBJ1-5; possibly TRBD1 for D (5 bases). The CDR3 DNA is TGTGCCAGTAGTATACACGGGGGTGAAGGGCAGCCCCAGCATTTT. Protein: CASSIHGGEGQPQHF.